This T cell receptor (beta chain) was identified during a study of blood T cells in healthy people across ages. Notes on the study in general: Unsorted PBMCs blocked a conclusive comparison of naive and antigen-experienced cells. Donors of long life had a larger count of naive CD4+ cells and greater diversity than aged donors. Age showed a roughly linear inverse relationship with TCR beta diversity per million T cells.

Isolation yielded PBMCs, at least 7 million per sample, in every case. Alongside a J-beta primer mix, a sample-barcoded 5' primer served in a second PCR lasting roughly 6 to 11 cycles. MiXCR, applied by TCRdb to the 5' RACE reads, yields one record per CDR3 protein. The sample shows under 2 million distinct CDR3 sequences, roughly 32% of them seen only once. The CDR3 is 13 residues long. Per the germline V gene, CDR1 is GTSNPN and CDR2 is SVGIG (reference sequence). V lost 0 bases and J lost 12; bases outside the gene matches: 6. Remarks on this clonotype: What it binds is unknown.

The specimen sequenced was blood. This clonotype originated in a woman between 25 and 40 years old in good health. The rearrangement links TRBV30 to TRBJ2-1, with 9 bases fitting TRBD1. CDR3 residues: CAWSVGQGKGQFF. For the CDR3, the DNA is TGTGCCTGGAGTGTAGGACAGGGGAAGGGGCAGTTCTTC.